The text below deals with one TCR beta chain. Its antigen specificity is not known. No quality values exist for individual bases; no much larger clone is one base distant. This specimen belongs to a study of PD-L1 blockade in urothelial cancer (TCRdb year 2017). Background for the entire study: Every patient began therapy in about 2014 and was given atezolizumab 1,200 mg intravenously every 3 weeks. The study, an exploratory multi-omic analysis, examined somatic, immune and clinical correlates of response to PD-L1 blockade with atezolizumab in urothelial cancer. Durable clinical benefit was achieved by nine patients and was not achieved by 20 patients. Pretreatment tumor samples and matched peripheral blood, collected serially before and after atezolizumab treatment, underwent TCR sequencing. Blood samples were analyzed 3 weeks after the start of treatment (second dose) and 6 weeks after the start of treatment. Durable clinical benefit meant progression-free survival longer than 6 months, and TCR features were also tested against progression-free and overall survival. About 85% of the roughly 29 patients were identified as males with urothelial cancer of bladder origin, and a prior smoking history was reported by 18 of 29 patients. In the same patients, whole exome sequencing and RNA sequencing of pretreatment tumors were performed in addition to TCR sequencing. Blood samples gave a median of around 140,000 T cells and some 83,000 unique TCRs, with a median clonality of approximately 0.08. Patients had an ECOG performance status of 0 or 1 and had received between 0 and 3 prior chemotherapy regimens. Under 30 patients had pretreatment blood TCR-seq, about 25 had at least one posttreatment blood collection, and about 25 had tumor TCR-seq. What the authors observed across the whole study: Improved progression-free and overall survival was found to be associated with pretreatment peripheral blood TCR clonality below the median. Because the sample size was small (n ≈ 30) and many exploratory analyses were performed, the results are intended to be hypothesis-generating. At 3 weeks after the start of treatment, tumor-associated TCR clones in peripheral blood had expanded more in patients with durable benefit (n ≈ 20, p = 0.022).

Relative to germline, V is missing 4 bases and J is missing 6 bases, with 14 bases of the junction outside any gene match. The CDR3 starts with the cysteine, ends with the phenylalanine, and has 16 residues. Solely the CDR3 DNA is kept, with 48 bases framed from the first base. The germline V gene yields SGHRS for CDR1 and YFSETQ for CDR2. The sample's time point label, in plain terms: pretreatment peripheral blood. The cohort comprised roughly 30 patients with locally advanced or metastatic urothelial carcinoma treated at Memorial Sloan Kettering on a trial protocol. Peripheral blood mononuclear cells were collected from each patient pretreatment and during treatment, giving between 1 and 8 total time points per patient. The Qiagen DNeasy Blood extraction kit was used to purify genomic DNA from total PBMCs and tumor samples. Collected pretreatment and during treatment, PBMCs were isolated and stored as previously described.

To estimate absolute template abundance from read counts, synthetic TCR analog templates were spiked into each PCR. The immunoSEQ assay used bias-controlled V and J gene primers to amplify TCRbeta CDR3 regions from genomic DNA. Rearranged TCRbeta segments were sequenced at approximately 20X coverage. As for the original processing: Sequencing errors were corrected by clustering and CDR3s were annotated against IMGT to assign V, D and J genes. Only productive TCRbeta rearrangements were used in downstream analyses, excluding out-of-frame or stop-codon sequences. To compute clonality, Shannon entropy was normalized by the log of the number of unique productive sequences and then subtracted from one. Fisher's exact test with Benjamini-Hochberg correction, at a threshold of adjusted p below 0.01, was used to find clones that differed between time points or between blood and tumor. Drawn from immuneACCESS, this table holds only the in-frame rearrangements with V and J called that TCRdb kept. Clones are partly lost; checked studies trace under half to an unresolved V gene and leave the rest unexplained. D and trimming were read from the DNA, whereas the V and J calls and clone size are those reported in that table. In all, the sample holds about 72,000 clones, and more than 75% of those were seen once. Under 15% of the sample goes to the ten largest clones.

This material consisted of PBMCs, taken around atezolizumab (anti-PD-L1) treatment. Recombination joined TRBV5-1 with TRBJ1-2, with 8 bases in between that match TRBD1. This TCR came from a man aged 55 to 69 with urothelial cancer. The DNA is as follows: TGCGCCAGCAGCCAGGGACAGGCGGCGGGGGAGAATGGCTACACCTTC. This gives the protein CASSQGQAAGENGYTF.